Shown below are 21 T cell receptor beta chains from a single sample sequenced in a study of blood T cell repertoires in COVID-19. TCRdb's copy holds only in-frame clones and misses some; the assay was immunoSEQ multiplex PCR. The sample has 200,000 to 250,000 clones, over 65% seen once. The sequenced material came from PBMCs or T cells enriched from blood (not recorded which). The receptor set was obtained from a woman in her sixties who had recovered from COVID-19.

The CDR3 protein is CASSGRSNQPQHF. In DNA, the CDR3 is TGTGCCAGCAGTGGGAGGTCCAATCAGCCCCAGCATTTT. V usage is TRBV2 and J usage is TRBJ1-5; D remains ambiguous. V gave up 4 bases and J gave up 3 bases, with 7 bases separating them. Germline CDR1 and CDR2: SNHLY and FYNNEI. This CDR3 has 13 residues. Filled out from reference TRBV2 and TRBJ1-5, the complete variable domain reads EPEVTQTPSHQVTQMGQEVILRCVPISNHLYFYWYRQILGQKVEFLVSFYNNEISEKSEIFDDQFSVERPDGSNFTLKIRSTKLEDSAMYFCASSGRSNQPQHFGDGTRLSIL.

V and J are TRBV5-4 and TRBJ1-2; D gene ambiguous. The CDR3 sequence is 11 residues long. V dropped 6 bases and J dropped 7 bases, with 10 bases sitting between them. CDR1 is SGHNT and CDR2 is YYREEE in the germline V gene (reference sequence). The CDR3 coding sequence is TGTGCCAGCACCCTGGGAGTTGGCTACACCTTC. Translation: CASTLGVGYTF.

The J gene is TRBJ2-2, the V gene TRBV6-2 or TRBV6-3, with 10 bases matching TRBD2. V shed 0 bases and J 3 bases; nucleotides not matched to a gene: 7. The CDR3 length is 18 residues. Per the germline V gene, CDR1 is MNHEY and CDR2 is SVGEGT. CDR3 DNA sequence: TGTGCCAGCAGTTACTCGGATGTAGCGGGGGGTTACACCGGGGAGCTGTTTTTT. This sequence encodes CASSYSDVAGGYTGELFF.

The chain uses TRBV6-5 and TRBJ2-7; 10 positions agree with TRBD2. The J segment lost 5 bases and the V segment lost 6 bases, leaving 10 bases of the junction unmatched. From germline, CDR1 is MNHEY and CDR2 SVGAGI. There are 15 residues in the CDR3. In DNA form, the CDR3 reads TGTGCCAGCAGGATTGAGCGGGGGGGCTTCAACGAGCAGTACTTC. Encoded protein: CASRIERGGFNEQYF.

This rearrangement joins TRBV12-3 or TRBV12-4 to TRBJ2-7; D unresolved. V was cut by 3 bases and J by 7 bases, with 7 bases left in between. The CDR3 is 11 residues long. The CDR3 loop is CASSFGFEQYF. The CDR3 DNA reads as TGTGCCAGCAGTTTCGGGTTTGAGCAGTACTTC.

Here the CDR3 reads CASRSRGNNEQFF. As DNA, the CDR3 is TGTGCCAGCAGATCGAGGGGGAACAATGAGCAGTTCTTC. J is TRBJ2-1 and V is TRBV6-4, with TRBD1 as a possible D gene (6 bases). This CDR3 comprises 13 residues. Trimming removed 6 bases at V and 5 bases at J, with 11 bases between. Germline V gene data show CDR1 as MRHNA and CDR2 as SNTAGT.

The CDR3: CASSQRPGTGGSGNTIYF. CDR3 sequence (DNA): TGCGCCAGCAGCCAGAGACCCGGTACAGGGGGCTCTGGAAACACCATATATTTT. V is TRBV4-3 and J is TRBJ1-3; TRBD1 matches at 8 bases. Trimming cost V 3 bases and J 0 bases; bases outside gene matches: 10. The CDR3 is 18 residues long. Germline V lookup: CDR1 LGHNA, CDR2 YSLEER.

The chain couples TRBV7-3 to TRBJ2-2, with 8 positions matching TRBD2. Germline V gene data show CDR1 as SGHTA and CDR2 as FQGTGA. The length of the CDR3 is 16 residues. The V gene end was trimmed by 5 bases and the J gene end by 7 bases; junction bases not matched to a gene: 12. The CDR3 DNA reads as TGTGCCAGCAGCGTATCCACTCGCGGGGGGAACGGGGAGCTGTTTTTT. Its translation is CASSVSTRGGNGELFF.

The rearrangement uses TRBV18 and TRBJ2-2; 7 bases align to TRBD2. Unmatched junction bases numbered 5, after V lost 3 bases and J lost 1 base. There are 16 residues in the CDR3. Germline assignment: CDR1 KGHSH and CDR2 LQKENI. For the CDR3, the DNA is TGTGCCAGCTCACCGGCTAGCGGATGGAACACCGGGGAGCTGTTTTTT. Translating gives CASSPASGWNTGELFF.

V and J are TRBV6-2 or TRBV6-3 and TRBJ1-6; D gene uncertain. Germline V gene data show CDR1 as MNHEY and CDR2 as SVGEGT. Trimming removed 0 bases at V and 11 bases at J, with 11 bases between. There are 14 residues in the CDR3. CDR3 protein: CASSYSMRGTPLHF. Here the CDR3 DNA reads TGTGCCAGCAGTTACTCGATGCGGGGAACACCCCTCCACTTT.

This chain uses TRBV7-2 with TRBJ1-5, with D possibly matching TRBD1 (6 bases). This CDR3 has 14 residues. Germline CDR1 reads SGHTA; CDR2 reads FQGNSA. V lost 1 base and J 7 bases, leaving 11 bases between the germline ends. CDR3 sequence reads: CASSLEGQGQPQHF. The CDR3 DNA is TGTGCCAGCAGCTTAGAGGGGCAGGGGCAGCCCCAGCATTTT.

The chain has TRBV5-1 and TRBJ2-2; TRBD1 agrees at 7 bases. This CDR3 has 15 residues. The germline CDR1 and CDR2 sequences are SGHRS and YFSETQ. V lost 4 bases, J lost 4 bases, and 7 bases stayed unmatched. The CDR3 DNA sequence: TGCGCCAGCAGCAATCGGACAGGAGCCACCGGGGAGCTGTTTTTT. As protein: CASSNRTGATGELFF.

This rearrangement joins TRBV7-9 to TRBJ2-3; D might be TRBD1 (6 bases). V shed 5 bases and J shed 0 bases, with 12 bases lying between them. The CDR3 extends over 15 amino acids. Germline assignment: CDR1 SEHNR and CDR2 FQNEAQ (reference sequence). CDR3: CASSQDSPSTDTQYF. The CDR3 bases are TGTGCCAGCAGCCAGGACAGTCCTAGCACAGATACGCAGTATTTT.

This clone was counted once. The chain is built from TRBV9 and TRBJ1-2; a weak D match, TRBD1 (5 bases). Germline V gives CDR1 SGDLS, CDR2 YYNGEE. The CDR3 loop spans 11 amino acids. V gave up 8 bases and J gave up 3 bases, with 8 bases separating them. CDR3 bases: TGTGCCAGACAGGAAGACTATGGCTACACCTTC. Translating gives CARQEDYGYTF.

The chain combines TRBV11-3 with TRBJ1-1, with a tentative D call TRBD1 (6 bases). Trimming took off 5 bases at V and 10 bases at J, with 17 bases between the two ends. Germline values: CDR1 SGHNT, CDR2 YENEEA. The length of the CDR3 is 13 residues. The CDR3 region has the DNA TGTGCCAGCAGCCGCCAGGCGGGGGCGGCAGCTTTCTTT. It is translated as CASSRQAGAAAFF.

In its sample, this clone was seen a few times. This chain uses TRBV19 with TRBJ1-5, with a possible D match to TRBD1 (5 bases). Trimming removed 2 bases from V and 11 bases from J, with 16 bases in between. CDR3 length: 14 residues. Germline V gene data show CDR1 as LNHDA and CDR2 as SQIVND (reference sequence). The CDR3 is CASSILGEVRAQHF. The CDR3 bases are TGTGCCAGTAGTATATTGGGGGAGGTGCGAGCCCAGCATTTT.

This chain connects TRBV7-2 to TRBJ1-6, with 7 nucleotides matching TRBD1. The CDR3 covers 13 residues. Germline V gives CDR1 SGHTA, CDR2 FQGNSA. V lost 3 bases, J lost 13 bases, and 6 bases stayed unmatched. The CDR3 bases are TGTGCCAGCAGCTTTAACAGGGGTCCCCCCCTCCACTTT. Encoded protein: CASSFNRGPPLHF.

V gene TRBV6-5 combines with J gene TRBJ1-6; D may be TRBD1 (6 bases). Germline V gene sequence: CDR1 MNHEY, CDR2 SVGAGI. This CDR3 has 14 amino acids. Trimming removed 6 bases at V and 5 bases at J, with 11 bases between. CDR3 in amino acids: CASRQRGNNSPLHF. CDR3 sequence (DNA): TGTGCCAGCAGACAAAGGGGGAATAATTCACCCCTCCACTTT.

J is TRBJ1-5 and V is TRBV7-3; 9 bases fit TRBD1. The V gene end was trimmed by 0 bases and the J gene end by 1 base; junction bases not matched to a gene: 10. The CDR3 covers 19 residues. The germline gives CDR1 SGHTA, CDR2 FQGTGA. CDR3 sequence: CASSLTGTGLAGSNQPQHF. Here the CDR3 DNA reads TGTGCCAGCAGCTTAACCGGGACAGGGTTGGCGGGGAGCAATCAGCCCCAGCATTTT.

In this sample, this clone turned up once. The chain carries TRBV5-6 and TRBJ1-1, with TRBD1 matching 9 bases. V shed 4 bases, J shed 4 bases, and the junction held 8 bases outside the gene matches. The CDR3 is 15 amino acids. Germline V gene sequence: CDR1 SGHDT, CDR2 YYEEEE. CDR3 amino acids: CASSGRDRAVTEAFF. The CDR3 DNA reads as TGTGCCAGCAGCGGGCGGGACAGGGCCGTCACTGAAGCTTTCTTT.

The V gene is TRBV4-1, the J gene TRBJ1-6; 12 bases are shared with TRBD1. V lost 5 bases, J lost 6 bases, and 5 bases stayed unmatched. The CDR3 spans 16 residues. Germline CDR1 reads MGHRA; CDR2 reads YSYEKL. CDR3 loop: CASSSGQGASNSPLHF. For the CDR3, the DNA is TGCGCCAGCAGCTCGGGACAGGGGGCCTCTAATTCACCCCTCCACTTT.